This is a list of T cell receptor beta chains from one sample in a study of blood T cell repertoires in COVID-19. Clones were sequenced by immunoSEQ multiplex PCR, and TCRdb holds only the in-frame ones, with some missing. The table shows about 300,000 clones, with roughly 86% occurring only once. The sample comprised peripheral blood. The receptors derive from a man between 65 and 85 years old with acute or convalescent COVID-19. Each CDR3 is given with its conserved first and last residue. The order of the fields is CDR3 length, J gene, D gene, clone size, V gene, CDR3 DNA, CDR3 protein. The D gene is left open where the match is weak. Rows give clone size only sometimes, using once, few, many, or a class for an expanded clone.

>15|TRBJ2-2|TRBD2|NA|TRBV18
TGTGCCAGCTCCTGGACACCGCGGGGGACCGGGGAGCTGTTTTTT
CASSWTPRGTGELFF
>15|TRBJ2-3|TRBD2|once|TRBV7-3
TGTGCCAGCTCCCCCAGCGGGACCAGCACAGATACGCAGTATTTT
CASSPSGTSTDTQYF
>16|TRBJ1-2|NA|NA|TRBV28
TGTGCCAGCAGTCCATTAGGGGCCCCTGACGGCTATGGCTACACCTTC
CASSPLGAPDGYGYTF
>16|TRBJ2-1|NA|NA|TRBV24-1
TGTGCCACCAGTGACGCTCGGGGGGCCGGGACGAATGAGCAGTTCTTC
CATSDARGAGTNEQFF
>16|TRBJ1-2|TRBD1|NA|TRBV9
TGTGCCAGCAGCGCCCCGGACAGGGGGCGTACTTATGGCTACACCTTC
CASSAPDRGRTYGYTF
>21|TRBJ2-2|TRBD2|NA|TRBV3-1/TRBV3-2
TGTGCCAGCAGCCACTTCTGGGGGGGGGACCTCCGGGCCCGCGGTTACGGGGAGCTGTTTTTT
CASSHFWGGDLRARGYGELFF
>15|TRBJ2-1|TRBD2|once|TRBV5-1
TGCGCCAGCAGCTTAGCGGGAGTTGGATACAATGAGCAGTTCTTC
CASSLAGVGYNEQFF
>14|TRBJ2-5|TRBD1|NA|TRBV11-2
TGTGCCAGCAGCAACTGGGACAGGGGGGAGACCCAGTACTTC
CASSNWDRGETQYF
>16|TRBJ2-7|NA|NA|TRBV10-2
TGCGCCAGCAGTGATAGGGTGGGGCTAGCGTTTTACGAGCAGTACTTC
CASSDRVGLAFYEQYF
>17|TRBJ2-2|TRBD2|NA|TRBV4-3
TGCGCCAGCAGCCAAGGAGCGGGAGGTTCGAACACCGGGGAGCTGTTTTTT
CASSQGAGGSNTGELFF
>15|TRBJ2-5|TRBD1|NA|TRBV7-9
TGTGCCAGCAGCTTAGGTGTGGACAGGGAAGAGACCCAGTACTTC
CASSLGVDREETQYF
>14|TRBJ1-1|NA|NA|TRBV5-1
TGCGCCAGCAGCTCCCAGGGGCCAAACACTGAAGCTTTCTTT
CASSSQGPNTEAFF